The subject of this entry is one TCR beta chain. The antigen is unknown. A much more abundant neighbour one base away suggests this may be a read error. The conserved phenylalanine or tryptophan is not found at the CDR3 terminus, so this likely reflects a read error. TCRbeta library construction was performed incorporating unique molecular identifiers. TCRdb independently ran MiXCR on the PCR reads; one entry per CDR3 protein. The sample lists fewer than 750,000 distinct CDR3 sequences; 23% were seen once. The data originate from a study of T-cell reconstitution after alpha-beta-depleted transplantation in children. Study-wide findings and caveats: High day-60 TCRbeta diversity in some patients came from surviving recipient T cells and thymic progenitors.

Germline V gene lookup returns CDR1 DFQATT and CDR2 SNEGSKA (reference sequence). The CDR3 consists of 12 residues. V shed 7 bases and J shed 2 bases, with 12 bases lying between them. The clonotype comes from a boy less than two years old who had a stem cell transplant for acute myeloid leukemia, so the T cells may come from the graft donor. This material consisted of PBMCs, mostly from graft donor cells, taken 360 days after TCRalphabeta/CD19-depleted stem cell transplant. This sequence joins TRBV20-1 and TRBJ2-7, with no clear D. CDR3 loop: CSVVSRTYEQYI. Written as DNA, the CDR3 is TGCAGTGTGGTCAGTCGAACCTACGAGCAGTACATC.